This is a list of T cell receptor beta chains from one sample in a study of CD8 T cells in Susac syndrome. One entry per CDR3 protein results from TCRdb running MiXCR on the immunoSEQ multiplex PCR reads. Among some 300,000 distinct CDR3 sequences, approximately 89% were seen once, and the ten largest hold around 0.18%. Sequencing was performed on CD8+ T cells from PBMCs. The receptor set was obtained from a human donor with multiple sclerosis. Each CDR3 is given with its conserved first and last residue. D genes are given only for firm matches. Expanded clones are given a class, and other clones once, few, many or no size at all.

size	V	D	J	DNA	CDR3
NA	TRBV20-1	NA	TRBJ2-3	TGCAGTGCTAGCTCTGAGCGCACAGATACGCAGTATTTT	CSASSERTDTQYF
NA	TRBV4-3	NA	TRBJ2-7	TGCGCCAGCAGCCAAGATCTTGGGGAGTACGAGCAGTACTTC	CASSQDLGEYEQYF
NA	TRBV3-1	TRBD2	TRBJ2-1	TGTGCCAGCAGCCATTTTTTTTCTGCGGGAGAGGGCACCGAGCGGTTCTTC	CASSHFFSAGEGTERFF
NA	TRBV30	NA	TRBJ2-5	TGTGCCTGGAGGTCCGAGGAGACCCAGTACTTC	CAWRSEETQYF
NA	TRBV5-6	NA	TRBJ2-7	TGTGCCAGCAGCCCAACACAGGGTCTCTACGAGCAGTACTTC	CASSPTQGLYEQYF
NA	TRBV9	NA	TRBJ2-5	TGTGCCAGCAGCCCTTTGCTGCAAGAGACCCAGTACTTC	CASSPLLQETQYF
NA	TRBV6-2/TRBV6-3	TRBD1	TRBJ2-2	TGTGCCAGCAGTCTGCCGCCCTACCGGGACAGGGTCCCCGGGGAGCTGTTTTTT	CASSLPPYRDRVPGELFF
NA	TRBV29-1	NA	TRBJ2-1	TGCAGCGTTGCTGGGGCTGGCTACAATGAGCAGTTCTTC	CSVAGAGYNEQFF
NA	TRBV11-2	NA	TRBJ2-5	TGTGCCAGCAGCCCCTTCGGTGGGGGACAAGAGACCCAGTACTTC	CASSPFGGGQETQYF
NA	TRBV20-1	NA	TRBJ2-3	TGCAGTGCTAGAACAGTGGGCAGCACTAGCACAGATACGCAGTATTTT	CSARTVGSTSTDTQYF
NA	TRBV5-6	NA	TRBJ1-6	TGTGCCAGCAGCTTGGGTGATTCACCCCTCCACTTT	CASSLGDSPLHF
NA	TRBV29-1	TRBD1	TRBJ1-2	TGCAGCGTTGAAGGGGGTCCGGACAGGGGACTTAACTATGGCTACACCTTC	CSVEGGPDRGLNYGYTF
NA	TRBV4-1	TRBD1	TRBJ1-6	TGCGCCAGCAGCCAAGCACGGCAGGGGGATTCACCCCTCCACTTT	CASSQARQGDSPLHF
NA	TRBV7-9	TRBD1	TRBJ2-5	TGTGCCAGCAGCTGGACAGGGGTGCAAGAGACCCAGTACTTC	CASSWTGVQETQYF
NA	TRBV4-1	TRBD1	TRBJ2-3	TGCGCCAGCAGCCCTCCGGGACAGACTATCACAGATACGCAGTATTTT	CASSPPGQTITDTQYF
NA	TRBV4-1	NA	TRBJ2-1	TGCGCCAGCAGCCAAGCACCATACAATGAGCAGTTCTTC	CASSQAPYNEQFF
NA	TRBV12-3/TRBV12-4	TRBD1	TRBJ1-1	TGTGCCAGCAGTTTTCAAGGGGGCGGCACTGAAGCTTTCTTT	CASSFQGGGTEAFF
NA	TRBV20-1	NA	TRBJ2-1	TGCAGTGCCAGGGGTCCCGTGCGGAACTGGCAGTTCTTC	CSARGPVRNWQFF
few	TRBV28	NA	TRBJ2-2	TGTGCCAGCAGTTTCGGCAGCGGGGAGCTGTTTTTT	CASSFGSGELFF
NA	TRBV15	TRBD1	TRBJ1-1	TGTGCCACCAGCAGGACAGGGAGGACTGAAGCTTTCTTT	CATSRTGRTEAFF
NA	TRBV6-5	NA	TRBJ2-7	TGTGCCAGCAGTTACTCCTCCCTCCTAGAGCAGTACTTC	CASSYSSLLEQYF
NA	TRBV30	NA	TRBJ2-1	TGTGCCTGGAGCGGACCCGCAGGGGTTTACAATGAGCAGTTCTTC	CAWSGPAGVYNEQFF
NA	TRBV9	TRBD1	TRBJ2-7	TGTGCCAGCAGCGGACAGGGAACCTACGAGCAGTACTTC	CASSGQGTYEQYF
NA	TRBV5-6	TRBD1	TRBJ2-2	TGTGCCAGCAGTGGGACAGAGAGCACCGGGGAGCTGTTTTTT	CASSGTESTGELFF
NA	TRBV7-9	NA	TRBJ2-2	TGTGCCAGCAGCTTATTGACTAGGCCGACCGCGAACACCGGGGAGCTGTTTTTT	CASSLLTRPTANTGELFF
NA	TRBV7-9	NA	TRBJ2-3	TGTGCCAGCGGAAGGGGTAGCGACACATTGGGAGATACGCAGTATTTT	CASGRGSDTLGDTQYF
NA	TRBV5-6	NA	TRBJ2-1	TGTGCCAGCAGCTTCGGGGAACCCAATGAGCAGTTCTTC	CASSFGEPNEQFF
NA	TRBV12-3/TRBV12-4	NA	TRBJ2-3	TGTGCCAGCAGTTTTTCCTTCGGGGGAGCCGACACAGATACGCAGTATTTT	CASSFSFGGADTDTQYF
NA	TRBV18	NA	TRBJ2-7	TGTGCCAGCTCACCCAACAGGTCACCCTACGAGCAGTACTTC	CASSPNRSPYEQYF
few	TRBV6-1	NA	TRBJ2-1	TGTGCCAGCAGCCCAGGGAGCTACGTAAACAATGAGCAGTTCTTC	CASSPGSYVNNEQFF
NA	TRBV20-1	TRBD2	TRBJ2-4	TGCAGTGCTAGCAGCCTAGCGGAAAACATTCAGTACTTC	CSASSLAENIQYF
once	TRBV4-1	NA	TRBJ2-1	TGCGCCAGCAGCCAAGATCCCATGTTATTCGATAATGAGCAGTTCTTC	CASSQDPMLFDNEQFF
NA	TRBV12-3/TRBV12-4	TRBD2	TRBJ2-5	TGTGCCAGCAGTCATAGCGGGGGGACAGAGACCCAGTACTTC	CASSHSGGTETQYF
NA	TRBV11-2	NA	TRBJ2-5	TGTGCCAGCAGCTTACCCCGGGGATTTCGGGCCGTTGCGGAGACCCAGTACTTC	CASSLPRGFRAVAETQYF
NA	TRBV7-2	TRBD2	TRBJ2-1	TGTGCCAGCGGGGGAGCGGGGGGGCCCGCCAATGAGCAGTTCTTC	CASGGAGGPANEQFF
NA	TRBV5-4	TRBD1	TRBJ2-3	TGTGCCAGCCACAACTTACCCTCAAGGACAGGATACACAGATACGCAGTATTTT	CASHNLPSRTGYTDTQYF
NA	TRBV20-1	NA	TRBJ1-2	TGCAGTGCTAGGGGCCCCATCGGGGGCGGGGAATATGGCTACACCTTC	CSARGPIGGGEYGYTF